One and the same sample provided the 9 T cell receptor beta chains below, sequenced in a study of cytomegalovirus exposure and HLA in healthy donors. PCR involved 60 Vbeta and 13 Jbeta primers. Assay: immunoSEQ multiplex PCR; the TCRdb copy retains only in-frame clones and omits some. The repertoire holds around 90,000 clones, with 65% to 80% as singletons. The sample was PBMCs. Every receptor here comes from a man aged 30-40 years in good health and CMV-seronegative.

The chain links TRBV25-1 to TRBJ2-2; D remains unclear. CDR1 and CDR2 (germline): MGHDK, SYGVNS. Trimming took 2 bases from V and 1 from J, leaving 5 bases between them. The CDR3 is made up of 14 amino acids. The CDR3: CASSEIGNTGELFF. In DNA, the CDR3 is TGTGCCAGCAGTGAAATCGGGAACACCGGGGAGCTGTTTTTT.

V is TRBV19 and J is TRBJ1-1; 9 nucleotides align to TRBD1. The CDR3 has 15 residues. V gave up 5 bases and J gave up 1 base; unmatched junction bases: 5. In germline, CDR1 is LNHDA, CDR2 SQIVND (reference sequence). The CDR3 nucleotides are TGTGCCAGTAGTTTCCTGGGACAGGGGAACACTGAAGCTTTCTTT. Translated, it gives CASSFLGQGNTEAFF.

The chain has TRBV2 and TRBJ2-3, with 10 bases that match TRBD2. The germline CDR1 and CDR2 sequences are SNHLY and FYNNEI. Unmatched junction bases numbered 5, after V lost 9 bases and J lost 2 bases. The CDR3 is 14 amino acids. CDR3 loop: CASFSGGPTDTQYF. CDR3 nucleotide sequence: TGTGCCAGTTTTAGCGGGGGGCCCACAGATACGCAGTATTTT.

The chain carries TRBV5-8 and TRBJ1-6; D uncertain. CDR1 is SGHTS, CDR2 YDEGEE, per germline. The CDR3 extends over 14 amino acids. V shed 1 base and J shed 1 base, with 3 bases lying between them. CDR3 residues: CASSLISYNSPLHF. Written as DNA, the CDR3 is TGTGCCAGCAGCTTGATATCCTATAATTCACCCCTCCACTTT.

As for this clone: In the same sample, other DNA sequences code for this CDR3. V gene TRBV4-1 combines with J gene TRBJ1-1; no clear D. Germline V lookup: CDR1 MGHRA, CDR2 YSYEKL. Trimming left V 0 bases short and J 0 bases short, with 5 bases between. The CDR3 is 14 amino acids. The CDR3 DNA sequence: TGCGCCAGCAGCCAAGATCGGGTGAACACTGAAGCTTTCTTT. This translates into CASSQDRVNTEAFF.

The sample holds one count of this clone. The chain is built from TRBV28 and TRBJ2-2; D uncertain. CDR1 is MDHEN, CDR2 SYDVKM, per germline. This CDR3 contains 13 residues. Trimming took off 6 bases at V and 1 base at J, with 6 bases between the two ends. The CDR3 region has the DNA TGTGCCAGCAGATTCAGGAACACCGGGGAGCTGTTTTTT. Translated: CASRFRNTGELFF.

The chain couples TRBV6-6 to TRBJ2-7; possibly TRBD2 for D (5 bases). CDR1 and CDR2 (germline): MNHNY, SVGAGI (reference sequence). Trimming took off 5 bases at V and 4 bases at J, with 18 bases between the two ends. The CDR3 consists of 15 residues. The CDR3 here is CASSRLREEGYEQYF. As DNA, the CDR3 is TGTGCCAGCAGTCGCCTCCGGGAAGAGGGATACGAGCAGTACTTC.

This chain links TRBV7-2 with TRBJ1-4; the match to TRBD1 covers 10 bases. V lost 3 bases, J lost 7 bases, and 8 bases stayed unmatched. Germline loops: CDR1 SGHTA, CDR2 FQGNSA. CDR3 length: 16 residues. CDR3 sequence: CASSFPTGGIGEKLFF. The CDR3 DNA is TGTGCCAGCAGCTTCCCGACAGGGGGCATCGGTGAAAAACTGTTTTTT. Variable domain in full (rest from reference TRBV7-2 and TRBJ1-4): GAGVSQSPSNKVTEKGKDVELRCDPISGHTALYWYRQSLGQGLEFLIYFQGNSAPDKSGLPSDRFSAERTGGSVSTLTIQRTQQEDSAVYLCASSFPTGGIGEKLFFGSGTQLSVL.

The rearrangement joins TRBV6-1 to TRBJ2-1; no clear D. The V end lost 4 bases, the J end lost 4 bases, and 5 bases lay between the germline ends. The CDR3 sequence is 12 residues long. The germline gives CDR1 MNHNS, CDR2 SASEGT. The CDR3 is CASSALYNEQFF. CDR3 DNA: TGTGCCAGCAGTGCCCTTTACAATGAGCAGTTCTTC.